A single sample gave rise to the 16 T cell receptor beta chains below, sequenced in a study of vaccination effects on CD4 cells after COVID-19. Their cognate antigens are unknown. Before any sequencing was done, the ViraFEST assay used viral peptide pools to expand antigen-specific CD4+ T cells. Cells that had been cultured for roughly eleven days were the source of isolated CD4+ T cells. Participants got two doses of BNT162b2 or mRNA-1273 vaccine. The data were produced by immunoSEQ multiplex PCR, yet TCRdb's version contains in-frame clones alone and is incomplete. The sample yields some 30,000 clones, over 55% seen once. The sequencing here drew on CD4+ T cells from PBMCs cultured with SARS-CoV-2 spike peptides, taken after COVID-19 vaccination. Every receptor here comes from a human donor who received a COVID-19 vaccine.

This sequence joins TRBV24-1 and TRBJ1-2; D is unclear. Germline V gene data show CDR1 as KGHDR and CDR2 as SFDVKD. The V and J ends lost 5 bases and 0 bases respectively, with 6 bases between them. This CDR3 has 13 amino acids. Written as DNA, the CDR3 is TGTGCCACCAGTGGGAGTTCTAACTATGGCTACACCTTC. Translated: CATSGSSNYGYTF.

In this sample, this clone turned up a few times. The gene calls are TRBV7-9 and TRBJ2-1, with 10 positions matching TRBD2. Germline values: CDR1 SEHNR, CDR2 FQNEAQ (reference sequence). V gave up 5 bases and J gave up 7 bases; unmatched junction bases: 11. This CDR3 comprises 16 residues. The CDR3 here is CASSPGLAGATNEQFF. CDR3 coding DNA: TGTGCCAGCAGCCCGGGGCTAGCGGGAGCGACTAATGAGCAGTTCTTC.

CDR3: CATSEGTGTPNSPLHF. CDR3 sequence (DNA): TGTGCCACCAGTGAGGGGACAGGGACTCCTAATTCACCCCTCCACTTT. This chain connects TRBV24-1 to TRBJ1-6, with 9 bases that match TRBD1. After removal of 4 bases from V and 6 bases from J, the junction contained 6 bases not matched to a gene. Germline lookup yields CDR1 KGHDR and CDR2 SFDVKD. CDR3 length: 16 residues.

This clone was found once. The rearrangement uses TRBV5-1 and TRBJ2-3, with 15 bases matching TRBD2. Germline CDR1 and CDR2: SGHRS and YFSETQ. The CDR3 is 18 amino acids. J was trimmed by 1 base and V by 3 bases; bases with no gene match: 6. The CDR3 is CASSSGLAGGLGTDTQYF. The CDR3 DNA reads as TGCGCCAGCAGCTCAGGACTAGCGGGAGGGCTGGGCACAGATACGCAGTATTTT.

In DNA form, the CDR3 reads TGTGCCAGCAGTTACGGCGGGACAGCTCCCACAGATACGCAGTATTTT. This translates into CASSYGGTAPTDTQYF. The rearrangement joins TRBV6-2 or TRBV6-3 to TRBJ2-3; a possible D gene is TRBD1 (7 bases). This CDR3 has 16 residues. The germline V gene encodes CDR1 MNHEY and CDR2 SVGEGT. Trimming took 2 bases from V and 2 from J, leaving 14 bases between them.

In its sample, this clone was seen once. The chain uses TRBV6-1 and TRBJ2-3; D call uncertain. V was shortened by 0 bases and J by 6 bases, with 7 bases between the two germline ends. The CDR3 is made up of 13 amino acids. Germline CDR1 and CDR2: MNHNS and SASEGT. CDR3 residues: CASSEAKEDTQYF. The CDR3 region has the DNA TGTGCCAGCAGTGAAGCTAAAGAGGATACGCAGTATTTT.

The J gene is TRBJ1-1, the V gene TRBV5-1, with D unresolved. V was clipped by 2 bases and J by 1 base, with 12 bases between them. In germline, CDR1 is SGHRS, CDR2 YFSETQ. The CDR3 contains 15 residues. The CDR3 coding sequence is TGCGCCAGCAGCTTTGTCGGCAGATCGAACACTGAAGCTTTCTTT. Translating gives CASSFVGRSNTEAFF.

V usage is TRBV14 and J usage is TRBJ1-6; TRBD1 matches 8 bases. J gave up 8 bases and V 4 bases, and 7 bases lay outside the gene matches. This CDR3 has 15 amino acids. Germline V gene sequence: CDR1 SGHDN, CDR2 FVKESK. The CDR3 loop reads CASSRTGRTDSPLHF. The CDR3 DNA follows: TGTGCCAGCAGCCGGACAGGGCGAACGGATTCACCCCTCCACTTT.

The chain carries TRBV5-1 and TRBJ2-1, with D unresolved. CDR1 and CDR2 from the germline V gene are SGHRS and YFSETQ. The CDR3 spans 15 residues. Between the trimmed V and J ends, which lost 3 bases and 0 bases, there was a span of 10 bases. CDR3 amino acids: CASSSFGGSYNEQFF. The CDR3 nucleotides are TGCGCCAGCAGCTCCTTCGGTGGCTCCTACAATGAGCAGTTCTTC.

The chain combines TRBV3-1 (or the pseudogene TRBV3-2) with TRBJ2-4; 8 positions agree with TRBD2. CDR3 length: 15 amino acids. The germline CDR1 and CDR2 sequences are LGHDT and YNNKEL (reference sequence). J was trimmed by 11 bases and V by 4 bases; bases with no gene match: 13. This CDR3 reads CASSPRRGTRGLQYF. The CDR3 coding sequence is TGTGCCAGCAGCCCGAGAAGAGGGACTAGGGGACTTCAGTACTTC.

This clone was found a few times. The gene calls are TRBV5-4 and TRBJ1-1; D not resolved. Trimming removed 4 bases at V and 5 bases at J, with 9 bases between. Germline assignment: CDR1 SGHNT and CDR2 YYREEE (reference sequence). The CDR3 is 12 residues long. The CDR3 DNA reads TGTGCCAGCAGCCTAGACGTGACTGAAGCTTTCTTT. It encodes CASSLDVTEAFF.

The chain has TRBV2 and TRBJ1-5; D is uncertain. Germline loops: CDR1 SNHLY, CDR2 FYNNEI. This CDR3 has 12 amino acids. The germline V and J ends were trimmed by 4 bases and 6 bases, with 7 bases remaining between them. The CDR3 reads CASSVEAQPQHF. Here the CDR3 DNA reads TGTGCCAGCAGTGTTGAGGCTCAGCCCCAGCATTTT.

This chain joins TRBV10-3 and TRBJ2-7; D is undetermined. The CDR3 runs to 11 residues. Germline V gives CDR1 ENHRY, CDR2 SYGVKD. Trimming took 3 bases from V and 4 from J, leaving 4 bases between them. The CDR3 spells CAISDLYEQYF. Written as DNA, the CDR3 is TGTGCCATCAGTGATCTATACGAGCAGTACTTC.

Turning to this clone: The same CDR3 can be traced to other DNA sequences in this sample. The gene calls are TRBV15 and TRBJ2-5, with D hard to call. Germline V lookup: CDR1 LNHNV, CDR2 YYDKDF (reference sequence). V lost 0 bases to trimming and J lost 4 bases, with 3 bases between them. There are 12 residues in the CDR3. This CDR3 is CATSRDIETQYF. CDR3 in DNA: TGTGCCACCAGCAGAGATATAGAGACCCAGTACTTC.

This clone was seen only a few times. The rearrangement joins TRBV7-9 to TRBJ2-7; D unclear. Trimming removed 4 bases at V and 0 bases at J, with 7 bases between. The CDR3 contains 13 residues. Germline V gene sequence: CDR1 SEHNR, CDR2 FQNEAQ (reference sequence). CDR3 protein: CASSSWGSYEQYF. CDR3 DNA sequence: TGTGCCAGCAGCTCATGGGGCTCCTACGAGCAGTACTTC.

The chain joins TRBV3-1 (or the pseudogene TRBV3-2) to TRBJ2-1; TRBD2 matches 8 bases. Germline V lookup: CDR1 LGHDT, CDR2 YNNKEL (reference sequence). This CDR3 comprises 15 residues. J lost 9 bases, V lost 1 base, and 8 bases had no gene match. The DNA of the CDR3 is TGTGCCAGCAGCCAAGGTCCGCGGGGGGTGGTTGAGCAGTTCTTC. It encodes CASSQGPRGVVEQFF.